Listed below are T cell receptor beta chains from one sample, sequenced in a study of T cells in Graves' hyperthyroidism and ophthalmopathy. MiXCR, run by TCRdb on the multiplex PCR reads, gives a single entry per CDR3 protein. The repertoire holds more than 650,000 distinct CDR3 sequences, with less than 15% as singletons. The sequenced sample consisted of blood. The receptor set was obtained from a woman under 30 with Graves' hyperthyroidism. Both conserved end residues are part of each CDR3. A D gene is named only where the DNA matches it firmly. Rows give clone size only sometimes, using once, few, many, or a class for an expanded clone.

J | V | D | size | CDR3 | DNA
TRBJ2-3 | TRBV20-1 | TRBD2 | few | CSARDQGSGTSGAGTQYF | TGCAGTGCTAGAGATCAAGGTTCCGGGACTAGCGGAGCCGGTACGCAGTATTTT
TRBJ2-7 | TRBV29-1 | . | . | CSVVDGGSYEQYF | TGCAGCGTTGTGGACGGAGGCTCCTACGAGCAGTACTTC
TRBJ2-7 | TRBV29-1 | TRBD1 | few | CSALRTGSSYEQYF | TGCAGCGCCCTTCGGACAGGGAGCTCCTACGAGCAGTACTTC
TRBJ1-5 | TRBV20-1 | . | few | CSARRPMRYGVSQPQHF | TGCAGTGCTAGGCGGCCAATGCGTTACGGTGTGTCTCAGCCCCAGCATTTT
TRBJ2-5 | TRBV7-2 | TRBD1 | many | CASSSGQVQETQYF | TGTGCCAGCAGCTCTGGACAGGTTCAAGAGACCCAGTACTTC
TRBJ2-1 | TRBV5-1 | TRBD2 | many | CASSGREGDEQFF | TGCGCCAGCAGCGGGAGGGAGGGCGATGAGCAGTTCTTC
TRBJ1-1 | TRBV6-2/TRBV6-3 | . | many | CASRDTSNTEAFF | TGTGCCAGCAGGGACACCTCCAACACTGAAGCTTTCTTT
TRBJ1-1 | TRBV2 | . | many | CASSALLAGFRPIEAFF | TGTGCCAGCAGTGCTCTTTTGGCGGGATTTCGGCCTATTGAAGCTTTCTTT
TRBJ2-5 | TRBV6-2/TRBV6-3 | TRBD2 | . | CAIRSRTSAETQYF | TGTGCCATCCGATCCCGGACTAGCGCAGAGACCCAGTACTTC
TRBJ2-1 | TRBV6-2/TRBV6-3 | TRBD2 | . | CACRLAGGSGNEQFF | TGTGCCTGCAGATTAGCGGGAGGATCAGGCAATGAGCAGTTCTTC
TRBJ2-3 | TRBV11-1 | TRBD2 | . | CASSLMREGTDTQYF | TGTGCCAGCAGCTTAATGCGGGAGGGTACAGATACGCAGTATTTT
TRBJ2-5 | TRBV11-2 | . | many | CASSLRTPKQETQYF | TGTGCCAGCAGCTTAAGGACGCCCAAGCAAGAGACCCAGTACTTC
TRBJ2-3 | TRBV28 | . | many | CATSSGGTIDTQYF | TGTGCCACCTCTTCTGGGGGGACGATAGATACGCAGTATTTT
TRBJ2-7 | TRBV20-1 | TRBD2 | . | CSAIGLAGYEQYF | TGCAGTGCCATTGGACTAGCGGGCTACGAGCAGTACTTC
TRBJ1-1 | TRBV13 | . | . | CASSSDMMNTEAFF | TGTGCCAGCAGCTCGGACATGATGAACACTGAAGCTTTCTTT
TRBJ2-7 | TRBV20-1 | TRBD2 | few | CSARDRGFSGRAYEQYF | TGCAGTGCTAGAGATCGGGGATTTAGCGGGAGGGCCTACGAGCAGTACTTC
TRBJ2-7 | TRBV6-2/TRBV6-3 | . | . | CASSETVFHEQYF | TGTGCCAGCAGTGAGACAGTGTTCCACGAGCAGTACTTC